These 31 T cell receptor beta chains share one sample of origin, sequenced in a study of blood T cells in healthy people across ages. The authors ran a second PCR of about 6 to 11 cycles using a sample-barcoded 5' primer and a J-beta primer mix. TCRdb recomputed calls from the 5' RACE reads with MiXCR, one row per CDR3 protein. The profile covers hundreds of thousands of distinct CDR3 sequences, with 40% to 65% appearing a single time and around an eighth taken by the ten largest. Sample: blood. The source is a woman aged 80 or older in good health.

The genes are TRBV2 and TRBJ2-1, with 8 nucleotides matching TRBD1. CDR1 and CDR2 from the germline V gene are SNHLY and FYNNEI. Unmatched junction bases numbered 10, after V lost 7 bases and J lost 5 bases. CDR3 size: 15 residues. CDR3 loop: CASISGTGVHNEQFF. The CDR3 nucleotides read TGTGCCAGCATTTCCGGGACAGGAGTTCACAATGAGCAGTTCTTC.

This clonotype was seen at least ten times. This chain uses TRBV20-1 with TRBJ1-6; no clear D. V was clipped by 6 bases and J by 9 bases, with 9 bases between them. The CDR3 sequence is 11 residues long. Germline values: CDR1 DFQATT, CDR2 SNEGSKA (reference sequence). In DNA, the CDR3 is TGCAGTGCCCCGGGATCTTCACCCCTCCACTTT. It encodes CSAPGSSPLHF.

The rearrangement links TRBV6-2 or TRBV6-3 to TRBJ2-2, with TRBD1 identical over 9 bases. CDR1 is MNHEY, CDR2 SVGEGT, per germline. The ends lost 5 bases at V and 7 bases at J; junction bases unmatched: 8. This CDR3 comprises 15 residues. CDR3: CASSGSWTGDGELFF. The CDR3 DNA reads as TGTGCCAGCAGTGGTTCGTGGACAGGGGACGGGGAGCTGTTTTTT.

This clonotype was found many times. This sequence joins TRBV7-2 and TRBJ2-5, with D unclear. Germline assignment: CDR1 SGHTA and CDR2 FQGNSA. V lost 5 bases to trimming and J lost 5 bases, with 6 bases between them. The CDR3 runs to 11 residues. The CDR3 coding sequence is TGTGCCAGCAGCGTCTGGGAGACCCAGTACTTC. Translating gives CASSVWETQYF.

This clonotype was detected once. The chain recombines TRBV7-6 with TRBJ1-4; D not resolved. CDR3 size: 14 residues. Germline CDR1 and CDR2: SGHVS and FNYEAQ. V was cut by 1 base and J by 7 bases, with 10 bases left in between. CDR3 protein: CASSLDTWVEKLFF. In DNA, the CDR3 is TGTGCCAGCAGCTTAGACACTTGGGTTGAAAAACTGTTTTTT. Full variable domain (outside the CDR3, taken from reference TRBV7-6 and TRBJ1-4): GAGVSQSPRYKVTKRGQDVALRCDPISGHVSLYWYRQALGQGPEFLTYFNYEAQQDKSGLPNDRFSAERPEGSISTLTIQRTEQRDSAMYRCASSLDTWVEKLFFGSGTQLSVL.

The table lists this clonotype with many counts. This chain uses TRBV2 with TRBJ2-7; D unresolved. Germline V gene data show CDR1 as SNHLY and CDR2 as FYNNEI. V was clipped by 6 bases and J by 4 bases, with 7 bases between them. CDR3 length: 11 amino acids. The CDR3 bases are TGTGCCAGCAGGACCTTTTACGAGCAGTACTTC. Protein sequence: CASRTFYEQYF.

The table lists this clonotype with many counts. The chain has TRBV29-1 and TRBJ2-1, with 11 positions matching TRBD2. Trimming took 6 bases from V and 4 from J; bases not matched to a gene: 5. Germline V CDR1 and CDR2: SQVTM, ANQGSEA. This CDR3 contains 14 residues. The chain's CDR3 is CSVSSGRRYNEQFF. The CDR3 DNA sequence: TGCAGCGTCTCTAGCGGGAGGCGATACAATGAGCAGTTCTTC.

In the case of this clonotype: A clone one base away is much larger, so this may be a read error. The J gene is TRBJ1-1, the V gene TRBV4-1; D unresolved. In germline, CDR1 is MGHRA, CDR2 YSYEKL. The CDR3 has 15 amino acids. In nucleotides, the CDR3 is TGCGCCGGCAGCCAAGATCGTCAGCCGAACACTGAAGCTTTCTTT. Translating gives CAGSQDRQPNTEAFF.

The rearrangement uses TRBV6-4 and TRBJ2-2; D tentatively fits TRBD1 or TRBD2 (5 bases each). The germline gives CDR1 MRHNA, CDR2 SNTAGT. V lost 0 bases to trimming and J lost 13 bases, with 18 bases between them. The CDR3 runs to 15 residues. Written as DNA, the CDR3 is TGTGCCAGCAGTGACTCGGGGGAAAACGCCGAGGGGCTGTTTTTT. This translates into CASSDSGENAEGLFF.

This clonotype was counted between two and nine times. This may be a read error: a much more frequent sequence differs by one nucleotide. The chain carries TRBV6-6 and TRBJ2-7; 13 bases fit TRBD2. The CDR3 runs 17 residues. J gave up 2 bases and V 0 bases, and 4 bases lay outside the gene matches. Germline-derived CDR1 and CDR2 are MNHNY and SVGAGI (reference sequence). This CDR3 reads CASSYSTLAGGPYEQYF. In DNA form, the CDR3 reads TGTGCCAGCAGTTACTCGACACTAGCGGGAGGGCCCTACGAGCAGTACTTC.

This chain connects TRBV4-1 to TRBJ2-7; D might be TRBD1 (6 bases). The germline CDR1 and CDR2 sequences are MGHRA and YSYEKL. V shed 4 bases and J shed 6 bases, with 16 bases lying between them. The CDR3 sequence is 14 residues long. In DNA form, the CDR3 reads TGCGCCAGCAGCCCACAGGGAGCCGCGGTCGAGCAGTACTTC. Translated, it gives CASSPQGAAVEQYF.

This clonotype was picked up a small number of times. The chain combines TRBV29-1 with TRBJ2-1; D remains ambiguous. The CDR3 extends over 14 amino acids. Germline loops: CDR1 SQVTM, CDR2 ANQGSEA. V was shortened by 7 bases and J by 7 bases, with 20 bases between the two germline ends. DNA for the CDR3: TGCAGCGGGCGGATAGTGGGCACGTCTAATGAGCAGTTCTTC. This encodes CSGRIVGTSNEQFF.

This clonotype was recorded at least ten times. The chain combines TRBV18 with TRBJ2-7, with TRBD1 identical over 9 bases. V dropped 5 bases and J dropped 2; count of bases not matched to a gene: 10. The CDR3 runs 16 residues. Germline V lookup: CDR1 KGHSH, CDR2 LQKENI. The CDR3 spells CASSILQGQGPYEQYF. The CDR3, as DNA: TGTGCCAGCTCAATACTTCAGGGACAGGGTCCCTACGAGCAGTACTTC.

The rearrangement joins TRBV25-1 to TRBJ2-7; TRBD2 aligns across 11 bases. CDR1 and CDR2 (germline): MGHDK, SYGVNS. J lost 10 bases, V lost 2 bases, and 13 bases had no gene match. The CDR3 length is 16 residues. CDR3 sequence reads: CASSELGTSGGPSQYF. Written as DNA, the CDR3 is TGTGCCAGCAGTGAACTGGGGACTAGCGGAGGACCGTCCCAGTACTTC.

V usage is TRBV9 and J usage is TRBJ2-1; 7 bases are shared with TRBD1. This CDR3 is 15 amino acids long. V trimming: 4 bases; J trimming: 2 bases; junction bases outside the gene matches: 6. Germline CDR1 reads SGDLS; CDR2 reads YYNGEE. CDR3 loop: CASSPGGATYNEQFF. CDR3 nucleotides: TGTGCCAGCAGCCCAGGGGGAGCAACCTACAATGAGCAGTTCTTC.

This chain connects TRBV10-3 to TRBJ1-1; D gene uncertain. The V end lost 0 bases, the J end lost 3 bases, and 5 bases lay between the germline ends. The germline gives CDR1 ENHRY, CDR2 SYGVKD. The CDR3 has 13 amino acids. As DNA, the CDR3 is TGTGCCATCAGTGAGTCTGCCTACACTGAAGCTTTCTTT. It specifies CAISESAYTEAFF.

This chain joins TRBV6-6 and TRBJ1-1; D uncertain. CDR3 size: 14 residues. V shed 4 bases and J shed 4 bases, with 13 bases lying between them. CDR1 is MNHNY, CDR2 SVGAGI, per germline (reference sequence). The CDR3 region is CASSSHVDSTEAFF. DNA for the CDR3: TGTGCCAGCAGTTCGCACGTGGATAGCACTGAAGCTTTCTTT.

V is TRBV5-1 and J is TRBJ1-4; D gene ambiguous. Deletions cut 0 bases from V and 5 bases from J, with 11 bases between. The germline gives CDR1 SGHRS, CDR2 YFSETQ. The CDR3 runs 15 residues. The DNA for the CDR3 is TGCGCCAGCAGCTTGGGGTCAAGGCAGAATGAAAAACTGTTTTTT. Its protein product is CASSLGSRQNEKLFF.

The table lists this clonotype with a count of one. The chain employs TRBV10-3 and TRBJ1-2, with TRBD1 as a possible D gene (5 bases). The CDR3 consists of 18 residues. V was shortened by 3 bases and J by 6 bases, with 26 bases between the two germline ends. The germline gives CDR1 ENHRY, CDR2 SYGVKD. The DNA for the CDR3 is TGTGCCATCAGTGATCACTCCTCCGGGACTATGACCCAGGATGGCTACACCTTC. It encodes CAISDHSSGTMTQDGYTF.

The chain recombines TRBV20-1 with TRBJ2-1; possible D gene TRBD1, 5 bases. The ends were cut back, 3 bases at V and 8 bases at J, with 17 bases in the middle. Germline CDR1 and CDR2: DFQATT and SNEGSKA (reference sequence). This CDR3 comprises 14 residues. The DNA for the CDR3 is TGCAGTGCTAGCTTGGACACCTATCGCTATGAGCAGTTCTTC. This encodes CSASLDTYRYEQFF.

This clonotype came up once. At one boundary the junction diverges from the germline segment, which might be a read error. This rearrangement joins TRBV9 to TRBJ2-5; a weak D match, TRBD2 (5 bases). Germline V lookup: CDR1 SGDLS, CDR2 YYNGEE. The CDR3 contains 13 residues. The chain's CDR3 is CASIPGEGQTRYF. In nucleotides, the CDR3 is TGTGCCAGCATACCCGGGGAAGGCCAGACCCGGTACTTC.

The chain combines TRBV10-3 with TRBJ2-2; perhaps TRBD1 as D (5 bases). CDR3 length: 16 amino acids. Germline lookup yields CDR1 ENHRY and CDR2 SYGVKD. V was trimmed by 4 bases and J by 6 bases, leaving 18 bases between them. This CDR3 reads CAISASRGPTAGELFF. CDR3 nucleotides: TGTGCCATCAGTGCCTCAAGGGGCCCTACCGCCGGGGAGCTGTTTTTT.

This clonotype was found many times. V and J are TRBV27 and TRBJ2-1; 9 bases are shared with TRBD1. The junction had 13 bases not matched to a gene; V was cut back by 5 bases and J by 8 bases. CDR3 length: 16 amino acids. Per germline, CDR1 MNHEY and CDR2 SMNVEV (reference sequence). CDR3 residues: CASSRLGQGSLDEQFF. The DNA for the CDR3 is TGTGCCAGCAGTCGGCTAGGACAGGGGTCTTTGGATGAGCAGTTCTTC.

V is TRBV5-1 and J is TRBJ1-1; no clear D. Germline V gene lookup returns CDR1 SGHRS and CDR2 YFSETQ. CDR3 length: 15 amino acids. V lost 0 bases and J lost 3, with 12 bases in between. For the CDR3, the DNA is TGCGCCAGCAGCTTGGTCGCCACCGGGGACACTGAAGCTTTCTTT. Its protein product is CASSLVATGDTEAFF.

This clonotype was seen more than once but under ten times. It may be a read error: a sequence one base away is much more abundant. The CDR3 region is CASSEAGGSPRGEQYF. The CDR3 nucleotides are TGTGCCAGCAGTGAAGCTGGAGGTTCCCCCCGGGGTGAGCAGTACTTC. The V call is TRBV2, the J call TRBJ2-5; D may be TRBD2 (5 bases). V was cut by 0 bases and J by 11 bases, with 22 bases left in between. The CDR3 is made up of 16 amino acids. CDR1 is SNHLY and CDR2 is FYNNEI in the germline V gene. The variable domain in full, with the rest retrieved from reference TRBV2 and TRBJ2-5, is EPEVTQTPSHQVTQMGQEVILRCVPISNHLYFYWYRQILGQKVEFLVSFYNNEISEKSEIFDDQFSVERPDGSNFTLKIRSTKLEDSAMYFCASSEAGGSPRGEQYFGPGTRLLVL.

The V and J genes are TRBV7-2 and TRBJ2-3; TRBD1 is a possible D gene (6 bases). This CDR3 comprises 15 residues. Germline CDR1 reads SGHTA; CDR2 reads FQGNSA. Trimming left V 5 bases short and J 1 base short, with 13 bases between. The CDR3 nucleotides read TGTGCCAGCAGCCCCCCCAGACAGGGCACAGATACGCAGTATTTT. This gives the protein CASSPPRQGTDTQYF.

This clonotype was counted once. J is TRBJ2-3 and V is TRBV7-2; TRBD2 matches at 7 bases. The germline V gene encodes CDR1 SGHTA and CDR2 FQGNSA. V was pared by 5 bases and J by 5 bases, with 13 bases of the junction left unmatched. The CDR3 loop spans 16 amino acids. CDR3 loop: CASSLGLGSGGDTQYF. The CDR3 bases are TGTGCCAGCAGCCTCGGACTAGGGTCAGGAGGAGATACGCAGTATTTT.

The rearrangement links TRBV28 to TRBJ2-5, with a tentative D call TRBD1 (6 bases). Germline loops: CDR1 MDHEN, CDR2 SYDVKM. The CDR3 is 12 amino acids. Trimming left V 10 bases short and J 9 bases short, with 18 bases between. The CDR3 is CATGQNLGAQYF. As DNA, the CDR3 is TGTGCCACCGGACAGAACCTCGGGGCCCAGTACTTC.

In this sample, this clonotype turned up a few times. The genes are TRBV7-9 and TRBJ1-6; D is uncertain. Germline V gene sequence: CDR1 SEHNR, CDR2 FQNEAQ (reference sequence). This CDR3 is 14 amino acids long. V was cut by 1 base and J by 7 bases, with 8 bases left in between. The CDR3, as DNA: TGTGCCAGCAGCTTAGATTTGCTCAATTCACCCCTCCACTTT. It translates to CASSLDLLNSPLHF.

This chain uses TRBV12-3 or TRBV12-4 with TRBJ2-2; tentative D call: TRBD1 (5 bases). The CDR3 extends over 16 amino acids. V dropped 3 bases and J dropped 4 bases, with 15 bases sitting between them. CDR3 DNA: TGTGCCAGCAGTTTGAGTCAGGGATCGGGCACCGGGGAGCTGTTTTTT. Its translation: CASSLSQGSGTGELFF.

V is TRBV27 and J is TRBJ2-3; TRBD1 agrees at 8 bases. The J segment lost 4 bases and the V segment lost 6 bases, leaving 6 bases of the junction unmatched. The germline V gene has CDR1 MNHEY and CDR2 SMNVEV (reference sequence). The CDR3 runs 14 residues. The CDR3 loop is CASRPLTGADTQYF. CDR3 sequence (DNA): TGTGCCAGCAGACCTCTGACAGGGGCAGATACGCAGTATTTT.